The 11 T cell receptor beta chains presented below share a single source sample, sequenced in a study of T cells in Graves' hyperthyroidism and ophthalmopathy. Amplified TCR beta CDR3 regions came from RNA transcripts. TCR CDR3 regions were first amplified by RT-PCR with HTBI primers. Each CDR3 protein gets one entry after TCRdb re-called the multiplex PCR reads with MiXCR. Of around 480,000 distinct CDR3 sequences in the sample, 14% were seen once. The sequencing sample was made of blood. These receptors originate from a woman between 18 and 29 years old with Graves' hyperthyroidism.

This clonotype occurred a few times. The chain has TRBV7-3 and TRBJ2-7; 7 bases fit TRBD2. The CDR3 sequence is 17 residues long. V lost 5 bases and J lost 1; bases outside the gene matches: 14. From germline, CDR1 is SGHTA and CDR2 FQGTGA. The DNA for the CDR3 is TGTGCCAGCAGCCCTCAAGCTATAGGCGGGAGTTCCTACGAGCAGTACTTC. Translated: CASSPQAIGGSSYEQYF.

This clonotype was detected a few times. The CDR3, as DNA: TGTGCCAGCAGTTTATGGGACGGTAGCTCCTACGAGCAGTACTTC. Residues: CASSLWDGSSYEQYF. V usage is TRBV28 and J usage is TRBJ2-7; D not resolved. From germline, CDR1 is MDHEN and CDR2 SYDVKM. The CDR3 spans 15 residues. Trimming cost V 0 bases and J 0 bases, with 9 bases left between them.

V and J are TRBV7-9 and TRBJ1-4; 7 bases are a match to TRBD1. The CDR3 is 15 residues long. Trimming removed 2 bases from V and 3 bases from J; junction bases left unmatched: 3. Germline CDR1 is SEHNR and CDR2 is FQNEAQ (reference sequence). This CDR3 reads CASSLLQGANEKLFF. DNA of the CDR3: TGTGCCAGCAGCTTATTGCAGGGGGCTAATGAAAAACTGTTTTTT.

This clonotype was counted many times. The chain uses TRBV28 and TRBJ1-2; no reliable D call. V lost 5 bases to trimming and J lost 2 bases, with 12 bases between them. Germline CDR1 reads MDHEN; CDR2 reads SYDVKM. The CDR3 consists of 14 residues. CDR3 sequence (DNA): TGTGCCAGCAGTCCGAGGAGGAACAACTATGGCTACACCTTC. It encodes CASSPRRNNYGYTF.

This clonotype was observed many times. This chain links TRBV7-3 with TRBJ2-2; 9 bases align to TRBD1. CDR1 and CDR2 from the germline V gene are SGHTA and FQGTGA. The CDR3 has 16 residues. The V segment lost 5 bases and the J segment 1 base; nucleotides outside the gene matches: 5. For the CDR3, the DNA is TGTGCCAGCAGCCACGGGGGACAGGGGAACACCGGGGAGCTGTTTTTT. Translated, it gives CASSHGGQGNTGELFF.

This clonotype was picked up many times. The rearrangement links TRBV5-4 to TRBJ1-2, with a weak D call TRBD1 (6 bases). Between the trimmed V and J ends, which lost 0 bases and 1 base, there was a span of 10 bases. This CDR3 is built from 15 residues. Germline values: CDR1 SGHNT, CDR2 YYREEE (reference sequence). CDR3 residues: CASSLGGGLNYGYTF. The CDR3, as DNA: TGTGCCAGCAGCTTGGGGGGGGGCCTTAACTATGGCTACACCTTC.

Many counts were recorded for this clonotype. The chain links TRBV29-1 to TRBJ2-7; 9 bases line up with TRBD2. Losses at the gene ends were 7 bases for V and 2 bases for J; bases not matched to a gene: 18. CDR1 is SQVTM and CDR2 is ANQGSEA in the germline V gene. The CDR3 contains 17 residues. The CDR3 DNA follows: TGCAGCGCTATGAAGACCGAGCTAGCGGGAAACCCCTACGAGCAGTACTTC. This translates into CSAMKTELAGNPYEQYF.

This clonotype was recorded at least ten times. This chain joins TRBV6-2 or TRBV6-3 and TRBJ2-7, with D possibly being TRBD2 (5 bases). V gave up 0 bases and J gave up 5 bases, with 17 bases separating them. From germline, CDR1 is MNHEY and CDR2 SVGEGT. There are 16 residues in the CDR3. The chain's CDR3 is CASSYSVGVGRDEQYV. CDR3 DNA: TGTGCCAGCAGTTACTCGGTCGGGGTAGGAAGGGACGAGCAGTACGTC.

The chain recombines TRBV24-1 with TRBJ1-1, with a possible D match to TRBD1 (5 bases). CDR3 size: 16 residues. V was cut by 5 bases and J by 1 base, with 16 bases left in between. The V gene's germline CDR1 is KGHDR and CDR2 SFDVKD. The CDR3 loop is CATSGSGAGANTEAFF. The CDR3 DNA reads TGTGCCACCAGTGGCTCCGGGGCCGGGGCGAACACTGAAGCTTTCTTT.

The chain carries TRBV7-3 and TRBJ2-3; perhaps D is TRBD1 or TRBD2 (6 bases each). Deletions cut 4 bases from V and 5 bases from J, with 16 bases between. This CDR3 contains 15 residues. Germline CDR1 is SGHTA and CDR2 is FQGTGA. CDR3 region: CASSSSDRGGDTQYF. The CDR3, as DNA: TGTGCCAGCAGCTCTAGCGATAGAGGGGGAGATACGCAGTATTTT.

This clonotype has more than one count but fewer than ten. The chain recombines TRBV24-1 with TRBJ2-7, with D possibly TRBD1 on 6 matching bases. Germline CDR1 KGHDR, CDR2 SFDVKD. V lost 9 bases and J lost 7, with 15 bases in between. The CDR3 loop spans 12 amino acids. DNA for the CDR3: TGTGCCACCGGGGGCACCGTGGGGGAGCAGTACTTC. This encodes CATGGTVGEQYF.